The clone carrying this T cell receptor (beta chain) was observed once. CDR1 SEHNR and CDR2 FQNEAQ come from the germline V gene (reference sequence). The V gene lost 3 bases and the J gene lost 6 bases, with 12 bases spanning the gap. The CDR3 runs to 14 residues. This entry comes from a study of blood T cell repertoires in COVID-19. Method: immunoSEQ multiplex PCR; TCRdb's copy keeps in-frame clones and lacks some. This sample carries about 70,000 clones, roughly 84% of them seen once, and the ten largest clones take approximately 30%. The receptor was derived from a woman of 80 years or more with active or convalescent COVID-19. What was sequenced was peripheral blood. The chain couples TRBV7-9 to TRBJ2-1; D gene uncertain. Written as DNA, the CDR3 is TGTGCCAGCAGCTTGCAGGCCAGTTTCAATGAGCAGTTCTTC. As protein: CASSLQASFNEQFF.